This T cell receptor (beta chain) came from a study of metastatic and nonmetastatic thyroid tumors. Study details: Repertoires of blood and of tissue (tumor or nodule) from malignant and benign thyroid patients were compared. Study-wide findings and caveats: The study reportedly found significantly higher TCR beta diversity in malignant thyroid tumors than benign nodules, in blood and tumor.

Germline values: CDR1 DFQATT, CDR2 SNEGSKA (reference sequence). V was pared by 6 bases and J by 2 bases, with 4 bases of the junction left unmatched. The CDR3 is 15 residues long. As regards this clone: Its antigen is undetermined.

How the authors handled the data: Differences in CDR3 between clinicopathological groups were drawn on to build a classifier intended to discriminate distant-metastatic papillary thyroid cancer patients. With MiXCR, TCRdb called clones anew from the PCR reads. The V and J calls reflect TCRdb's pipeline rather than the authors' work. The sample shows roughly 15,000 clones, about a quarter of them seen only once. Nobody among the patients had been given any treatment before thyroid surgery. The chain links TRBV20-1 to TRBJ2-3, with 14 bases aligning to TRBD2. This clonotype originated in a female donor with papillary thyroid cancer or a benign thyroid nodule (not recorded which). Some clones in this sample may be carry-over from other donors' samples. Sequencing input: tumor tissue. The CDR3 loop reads CSAGTSGSPTDTQYF. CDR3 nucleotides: TGCAGTGCGGGGACTAGCGGGAGTCCCACAGATACGCAGTATTTT.